This entry concerns a single T cell receptor beta chain. Its matching antigen is unknown. These data originate in a study of cytotoxic CD8 clonotypes in ibrutinib-treated CLL. The CDR3 extends over 19 amino acids. CDR1 is LGHNA and CDR2 is YSLEER in the germline V gene. Trimming at V came to 1 base and at J to 5 bases, leaving 18 bases not matched to a gene. Study conclusions and caveats: Clonality increased at ibrutinib response and stayed stable in sustained remission. At progression, however, it fell back toward baseline.

Using immunoSEQ multiplex PCR, the repertoire was profiled, and TCRdb retains in-frame clones only, with some absent. The sample holds about 150,000 clones, approximately 80% seen once. This clonotype originated in a human donor with chronic lymphocytic leukemia. The source was PBMCs, collected after 12 months of ibrutinib treatment. The chain carries TRBV4-3 and TRBJ2-7; 9 nucleotides line up with TRBD2. The CDR3 DNA is TGCGCCAGCAGCCAAGGCCACAGGGCGGGAGGGCCTCTTTTCGACGAGCAGTACTTC. It specifies CASSQGHRAGGPLFDEQYF.